Shown below are 3 T cell receptor beta chains from a single sample sequenced in a study of technical replicates of blood from four donors. Only in-frame clones appear in the TCRdb table, and some are missing; sequencing was by immunoSEQ multiplex PCR. The table has around 85,000 clones, over 90% seen once. Sequences were obtained from T cells isolated from PBMCs. The receptor source for this set is a human donor in good health.

The chain combines TRBV27 with TRBJ1-2; 9 nucleotides align to TRBD1. The CDR3 has 14 residues. Germline CDR1 MNHEY, CDR2 SMNVEV (reference sequence). The ends lost 6 bases at V and 8 bases at J; junction bases unmatched: 10. This CDR3 reads CASRSTGGARGYTF. The CDR3 DNA follows: TGTGCCAGCAGATCCACAGGGGGCGCCAGGGGCTACACCTTC.

This chain uses TRBV4-2 with TRBJ2-2; TRBD1 aligns across 9 bases. Germline CDR1 is LGHNA and CDR2 is YNFKEQ. The CDR3 runs 15 residues. Trimming took 4 bases from V and 6 from J; bases not matched to a gene: 6. The CDR3 DNA sequence: TGTGCCAGCAGCCCCCCGGGACAGGGACCCGGGGAGCTGTTTTTT. It encodes CASSPPGQGPGELFF.

V and J are TRBV14 and TRBJ1-1; D is unclear. Trimming left V 6 bases short and J 1 base short, with 12 bases between. The CDR3 loop spans 14 amino acids. Per the germline V gene, CDR1 is SGHDN and CDR2 is FVKESK. The CDR3 is CASRPARANTEAFF. CDR3 coding DNA: TGTGCCAGCAGACCCGCGAGAGCGAACACTGAAGCTTTCTTT.